One sample yielded the 27 T cell receptor beta chains listed below, sequenced in a study of blood T cell repertoires in COVID-19 (dated by TCRdb to 2018 to 2021). Libraries came from the immunoSEQ multiplex PCR assay. TCRdb carries this immuneACCESS record with in-frame sequences only. Its versions omit some clonotypes, under half of them owing to an unresolved V gene in the studies checked, with the rest unexplained. This sample holds under 150,000 clones; approximately 83% were observed only once. The ten largest clones represent around 17% of the sample. The sequencing input was peripheral blood. The receptors were gathered from a woman between 50 and 59 years old who had recovered from COVID-19.

The chain has TRBV5-4 and TRBJ2-1, with TRBD2 matching 11 bases. The length of the CDR3 is 16 residues. Germline CDR1 is SGHNT and CDR2 is YYREEE (reference sequence). The J segment lost 4 bases and the V segment lost 3 bases, leaving 6 bases of the junction unmatched. This CDR3 reads CASSWGGLAGYNEQFF. In DNA form, the CDR3 reads TGTGCCAGCAGCTGGGGAGGACTAGCGGGTTACAATGAGCAGTTCTTC. Full variable domain (missing parts from reference TRBV5-4 and TRBJ2-1): ETGVTQSPTHLIKTRGQQVTLRCSSQSGHNTVSWYQQALGQGPQFIFQYYREEENGRGNFPPRFSGLQFPNYSSELNVNALELDDSALYLCASSWGGLAGYNEQFFGPGTRLTVL.

The chain combines TRBV30 with TRBJ1-5; a weak D match, TRBD1 (5 bases). CDR1 is GTSNPN and CDR2 is SVGIG in the germline V gene (reference sequence). V was pared by 1 base and J by 1 base, with 14 bases between. The CDR3 runs 16 residues. The CDR3: CAWSARGGVSNQPQHF. DNA of the CDR3: TGTGCCTGGAGTGCAAGGGGTGGGGTGAGCAATCAGCCCCAGCATTTT.

V and J are TRBV6-6 and TRBJ1-6, with TRBD1 identical over 7 bases. Trimming removed 2 bases from V and 10 bases from J; junction bases left unmatched: 8. Looked up from germline, CDR1 is MNHNY and CDR2 is SVGAGI (reference sequence). The CDR3 covers 15 residues. The CDR3 DNA reads TGTGCCAGCAGTTACCGGACAGGCGGAGACTCACCCCTCCACTTT. Translating gives CASSYRTGGDSPLHF.

The chain combines TRBV18 with TRBJ1-1, with 7 bases lining up with TRBD1. Germline CDR1 KGHSH, CDR2 LQKENI. CDR3 length: 16 amino acids. The V and J ends lost 2 bases and 1 base, in that order; junction bases with no gene match: 7. CDR3 sequence: CASSPMGGQENTEAFF. CDR3 bases: TGTGCCAGCTCACCAATGGGCGGACAGGAGAACACTGAAGCTTTCTTT.

V and J are TRBV4-1 and TRBJ1-3, with no clear D. Germline CDR1 reads MGHRA; CDR2 reads YSYEKL. There are 17 residues in the CDR3. V was shortened by 4 bases and J by 0 bases, with 16 bases between the two germline ends. CDR3 bases: TGCGCCAGCAGCCTGAGCGATGGAACGGGCTCTGGAAACACCATATATTTT. It codes for CASSLSDGTGSGNTIYF.

The gene calls are TRBV7-9 and TRBJ2-3; D might be TRBD2 (6 bases). CDR1 SEHNR and CDR2 FQNEAQ come from the germline V gene (reference sequence). The CDR3 covers 16 residues. Trimming left V 1 base short and J 2 bases short, with 13 bases between. In nucleotides, the CDR3 is TGTGCCAGCAGCTTAGGCCGCGGGGCAAACACAGATACGCAGTATTTT. This codes for CASSLGRGANTDTQYF.

This clone was seen only a few times. The V gene is TRBV9, the J gene TRBJ2-3, with 9 bases lining up with TRBD2. CDR3 size: 15 residues. Germline values: CDR1 SGDLS, CDR2 YYNGEE. V lost 3 bases to trimming and J lost 1 base; unmatched junction nucleotides: 3. The DNA for the CDR3 is TGTGCCAGCAGCGCCATAGCGGGGGGCACAGATACGCAGTATTTT. This translates into CASSAIAGGTDTQYF.

The chain links TRBV6-5 to TRBJ2-7; tentative D call: TRBD1 (7 bases). The CDR3 sequence is 12 residues long. V was cut by 6 bases and J by 6 bases, with 12 bases left in between. CDR1 MNHEY and CDR2 SVGAGI come from the germline V gene. The CDR3 DNA reads as TGTGCCAGCAGGACAGGGAGGTGCGAGCAGTACTTC. Translated: CASRTGRCEQYF.

The chain recombines TRBV7-8 with TRBJ2-3; D is perhaps TRBD1 (6 bases). This CDR3 contains 15 residues. Looked up from germline, CDR1 is SGHVS and CDR2 is FQNEAQ. Deletions cut 6 bases from V and 4 bases from J, with 17 bases between. CDR3: CASSKDRRTPDTQYF. The CDR3, as DNA: TGTGCCAGCAGTAAGGACAGAAGGACCCCAGATACGCAGTATTTT. The whole variable domain, remainder taken from reference TRBV7-8 and TRBJ2-3, is GAGVSQSPRYKVAKRGQDVALRCDPISGHVSLFWYQQALGQGPEFLTYFQNEAQLDKSGLPSDRFFAERPEGSVSTLKIQRTQQEDSAVYLCASSKDRRTPDTQYFGPGTRLTVL.

V and J are TRBV10-3 and TRBJ2-1; D possibly corresponds to TRBD2 (5 bases). CDR1 and CDR2 from the germline V gene are ENHRY and SYGVKD. The CDR3 is 16 residues long. V lost 9 bases and J 3 bases, leaving 21 bases between the germline ends. The CDR3 DNA reads TGTGCCATTGCAGAGGGAACATCAGGCCGCTACAATGAGCAGTTCTTC. This gives the protein CAIAEGTSGRYNEQFF.

This chain joins TRBV18 and TRBJ1-2; no firm D call. The V and J ends lost 3 bases and 6 bases respectively, with 8 bases between them. The CDR3 consists of 12 residues. In germline, CDR1 is KGHSH, CDR2 LQKENI. For the CDR3, the DNA is TGTGCCAGCTCACCGGACGGGGATGGCTACACCTTC. This sequence encodes CASSPDGDGYTF.

The count of this clone is one. V gene TRBV9 combines with J gene TRBJ2-5; 8 positions agree with TRBD1. Germline CDR1 is SGDLS and CDR2 is YYNGEE. The CDR3 spans 14 residues. Losses at the gene ends were 5 bases for V and 5 bases for J; bases not matched to a gene: 8. In DNA form, the CDR3 reads TGTGCCAGCAGTGGAACAGGGGGTCGGGAGACCCAGTACTTC. Protein product: CASSGTGGRETQYF. The full variable domain, rest sourced from reference TRBV9 and TRBJ2-5, is DSGVTQTPKHLITATGQRVTLRCSPRSGDLSVYWYQQSLDQGLQFLIQYYNGEERAKGNILERFSAQQFPDLHSELNLSSLELGDSALYFCASSGTGGRETQYFGPGTRLLVL.

V usage is TRBV7-9 and J usage is TRBJ2-6; the match to TRBD2 covers 7 bases. The CDR3 has 16 residues. CDR1 is SEHNR, CDR2 FQNEAQ, per germline (reference sequence). Trimming took 5 bases from V and 2 from J; bases not matched to a gene: 6. CDR3 amino acids: CASSPSRGTGANVLTF. The CDR3 DNA reads as TGTGCCAGCAGCCCCTCGCGGGGGACTGGGGCCAACGTCCTGACTTTC.

A single count supports this clone. V is TRBV28 and J is TRBJ2-7; 9 nucleotides agree with TRBD1. The CDR3 length is 14 residues. The V and J ends lost 5 bases and 6 bases, in that order; junction bases with no gene match: 8. Germline V gives CDR1 MDHEN, CDR2 SYDVKM. The CDR3 sequence: CASSPGDREGEQYF. The DNA for the CDR3 is TGTGCCAGCAGTCCCGGGGACAGGGAAGGCGAGCAGTACTTC.

The J gene is TRBJ1-4, the V gene TRBV2; TRBD1 is a possible D gene (5 bases). Germline V gene sequence: CDR1 SNHLY, CDR2 FYNNEI. This CDR3 contains 15 residues. V was pared by 6 bases and J by 8 bases, with 19 bases between. The CDR3 region has the DNA TGTGCCAGCAGATACCGGGACTTTGCGGGGGAAAAACTGTTTTTT. Translation gives CASRYRDFAGEKLFF.

The rearrangement joins TRBV5-8 to TRBJ1-2, with D unclear. From germline, CDR1 is SGHTS and CDR2 YDEGEE. The CDR3 consists of 11 residues. V was trimmed by 5 bases and J by 2 bases, leaving 4 bases between them. The CDR3 coding sequence is TGTGCCAGCAGACGGAACTATGGCTACACCTTC. The encoded protein is CASRRNYGYTF.

J is TRBJ1-5 and V is TRBV5-6, with D unclear. The germline CDR1 and CDR2 sequences are SGHDT and YYEEEE. CDR3 length equals 16 residues. V was shortened by 4 bases and J by 11 bases, with 25 bases between the two germline ends. Written as DNA, the CDR3 is TGTGCCAGCAGCATTTACAGTTATTCTTCAGTCAGGACCCAGCATTTT. This gives the protein CASSIYSYSSVRTQHF.

This clone showed up just a few times. V and J are TRBV18 and TRBJ2-3; TRBD1 might be the D (6 bases). The CDR3 spans 14 residues. The V end was cut by 6 bases, the J end by 0 bases, with 10 bases between. Germline CDR1 and CDR2: KGHSH and LQKENI. CDR3 sequence (DNA): TGTGCCAGCTCTTTCAGGGGTAGCACAGATACGCAGTATTTT. Its translation is CASSFRGSTDTQYF.

The chain combines TRBV4-3 with TRBJ1-1; perhaps TRBD1 as D (6 bases). This CDR3 is 12 amino acids long. CDR1 and CDR2 (germline): LGHNA, YSLEER. Trimming removed 4 bases at V and 11 bases at J, with 14 bases between. The CDR3 protein is CASSRGAGEAFF. CDR3 nucleotide sequence: TGCGCCAGCAGCCGAGGCGCAGGGGAGGCTTTCTTT.

This rearrangement joins TRBV5-1 to TRBJ1-2; a weak D match, TRBD1 (5 bases). Trimming took off 4 bases at V and 8 bases at J, with 18 bases between the two ends. The CDR3 has 14 amino acids. The germline V gene encodes CDR1 SGHRS and CDR2 YFSETQ. CDR3 sequence reads: CASSPREGNYGYTF. In DNA, the CDR3 is TGCGCCAGCAGCCCCAGGGAGGGCAATTACGGCTACACCTTC.

The gene calls are TRBV4-2 and TRBJ2-7; a possible D gene is TRBD1 (5 bases). Trimming removed 6 bases at V and 0 bases at J, with 12 bases between. The CDR3 covers 14 residues. Germline V lookup: CDR1 LGHNA, CDR2 YNFKEQ. CDR3 residues: CASRRQKNSYEQYF. CDR3 in DNA: TGTGCCAGCAGAAGACAGAAAAACTCCTACGAGCAGTACTTC.

The CDR3 reads CASSFDPAVGELFF. CDR3 nucleotides: TGTGCCAGCAGTTTTGATCCGGCGGTCGGGGAGCTGTTTTTT. V and J are TRBV6-5 and TRBJ2-2, with no clear D. The CDR3 is made up of 14 amino acids. Germline lookup yields CDR1 MNHEY and CDR2 SVGAGI. With 4 bases removed from V and 7 bases from J, the gap between germline ends came to 13 bases.

The chain employs TRBV5-1 and TRBJ1-4, with 8 bases lining up with TRBD1. Germline CDR1 SGHRS, CDR2 YFSETQ. The CDR3 spans 15 residues. Trimming removed 4 bases from V and 5 bases from J; junction bases left unmatched: 7. This CDR3 reads CASSVSGGGNEKLFF. The CDR3 DNA is TGCGCCAGCAGCGTATCAGGGGGCGGGAATGAAAAACTGTTTTTT.

This clone came up once. The rearrangement joins TRBV7-9 to TRBJ2-3; 7 bases are shared with TRBD2. Germline CDR1 and CDR2: SEHNR and FQNEAQ (reference sequence). The V segment lost 1 base and the J segment 3 bases; nucleotides outside the gene matches: 1. This CDR3 comprises 14 residues. DNA of the CDR3: TGTGCCAGCAGCTTAGTCGGGAGGACAGATACGCAGTATTTT. Amino acids: CASSLVGRTDTQYF.

The chain recombines TRBV5-8 with TRBJ1-6; 8 bases are shared with TRBD1. CDR1 and CDR2 (germline): SGHTS, YDEGEE. The ends lost 2 bases at V and 8 bases at J; junction bases unmatched: 6. CDR3 length: 15 residues. CDR3 sequence: CASSLRTGGYSPLHF. The CDR3 DNA reads as TGTGCCAGCAGCTTACGTACAGGGGGGTATTCACCCCTCCACTTT.

The V call is TRBV5-5, the J call TRBJ2-7, with 10 bases that match TRBD1. V shed 3 bases, J shed 3 bases, and the junction held 6 bases outside the gene matches. The CDR3 totals 15 residues. CDR1 SGHKS and CDR2 YYEKEE come from the germline V gene (reference sequence). CDR3 loop: CASSYGTGDFYEQYF. The CDR3 DNA reads TGTGCCAGCAGCTATGGGACAGGGGACTTCTACGAGCAGTACTTC.

V and J are TRBV9 and TRBJ2-2, with TRBD1 matching over 9 bases. V shed 2 bases and J 3 bases; nucleotides not matched to a gene: 2. The germline CDR1 and CDR2 sequences are SGDLS and YYNGEE. The CDR3 totals 15 residues. CDR3 loop: CASSVRDRDTGELFF. The CDR3 DNA reads TGTGCCAGCAGCGTTAGGGACAGGGACACCGGGGAGCTGTTTTTT.